This TCR beta chain appears in the sequencing data of a study of response to subunit inactivated influenza vaccine. Findings of the study overall: Authors suggested seasonal influenza vaccinations each recruit few new T cells.

Via MiXCR, TCRdb re-called the RT-PCR reads, giving one row per CDR3 protein. The profile shows hundreds of thousands of distinct CDR3 sequences, approximately 15% of them singletons. The germline V gene has CDR1 SGDLS and CDR2 YYNGEE. The V and J ends lost 3 bases and 4 bases respectively, with 12 bases between them. This CDR3 contains 14 residues. This clonotype was detected only a few times. Its target is unknown. The sequenced sample was PBMCs from blood, obtained roughly 13 days after vaccination. The TCR originated in a man aged 50-60 years who received an inactivated influenza vaccine. The rearrangement links TRBV9 to TRBJ2-3, with D perhaps matching TRBD2 (5 bases). The CDR3 is CASSAATNADTQYF. Here the CDR3 DNA reads TGTGCCAGCAGCGCAGCGACTAACGCAGATACGCAGTATTTT.